The 28 T cell receptor beta chains below come from one sample, sequenced in a study of neurological immune-mediated disorders. TCRdb reprocessed the 5' RACE reads with MiXCR, giving one entry per CDR3 protein. The repertoire holds about 70,000 distinct CDR3 sequences, with roughly 4.4% as singletons. Sequences were obtained from PBMCs. These receptor sequences come from a woman aged 70-85 years with multiple sclerosis.

In this sample, this clonotype turned up many times. The chain is built from TRBV20-1 and TRBJ2-7; 7 bases line up with TRBD2. This CDR3 is built from 13 residues. Germline CDR1 DFQATT, CDR2 SNEGSKA (reference sequence). Losses at the gene ends were 6 bases for V and 2 bases for J; bases not matched to a gene: 7. The CDR3 DNA sequence: TGCAGTGCCGTTGTAGCGGGCACCTACGAGCAGTACTTC. This encodes CSAVVAGTYEQYF.

This clonotype was picked up many times. This chain uses TRBV29-1 with TRBJ2-6, with D uncertain. The CDR3 runs to 14 residues. Germline V gene data show CDR1 as SQVTM and CDR2 as ANQGSEA. Trimming took 6 bases from V and 3 from J, leaving 12 bases between them. CDR3 region: CSVAFPGGANVLTF. In DNA form, the CDR3 reads TGCAGCGTGGCCTTTCCGGGTGGGGCCAACGTCCTGACTTTC. The variable domain in full, completed from reference TRBV29-1 and TRBJ2-6, reads SAVISQKPSRDICQRGTSLTIQCQVDSQVTMMFWYRQQPGQSLTLIATANQGSEATYESGFVIDKFPISRPNLTFSTLTVSNMSPEDSSIYLCSVAFPGGANVLTFGAGSRLTVL.

This clonotype has ten or more counts. The chain recombines TRBV28 with TRBJ2-7; 10 nucleotides agree with TRBD2. The CDR3 has 14 residues. The ends lost 7 bases at V and 3 bases at J; junction bases unmatched: 6. The germline V gene has CDR1 MDHEN and CDR2 SYDVKM. The CDR3 is CASTGTSAYYEQYF. CDR3 coding DNA: TGTGCCAGCACCGGGACTAGCGCGTACTACGAGCAGTACTTC.

This clonotype was found many times. The J gene is TRBJ2-7, the V gene TRBV15; 9 nucleotides align to TRBD1. Germline CDR1 LNHNV, CDR2 YYDKDF (reference sequence). After removal of 1 base from V and 9 bases from J, the junction contained 4 bases not matched to a gene. This CDR3 is 13 amino acids long. The CDR3 DNA follows: TGTGCCACCAGCAGAGTGGGACAGGGCGGGCAGTACTTC. Translation: CATSRVGQGGQYF.

This clonotype was seen repeatedly, ten times or more. This rearrangement joins TRBV15 to TRBJ2-2, with D tentatively TRBD1 (6 bases). The V end was cut by 2 bases, the J end by 6 bases, with 10 bases between. The germline V gene has CDR1 LNHNV and CDR2 YYDKDF (reference sequence). The CDR3 runs 14 residues. The CDR3 coding sequence is TGTGCCACCAGCAGACTAGCAGGGGCCGGGGAGCTGTTTTTT. It translates to CATSRLAGAGELFF.

This clonotype was detected only a few times. V usage is TRBV6-5 and J usage is TRBJ2-3, with D perhaps given as TRBD1 or TRBD2 (5 bases each). This CDR3 is 12 amino acids long. The V gene's germline CDR1 is MNHEY and CDR2 SVGAGI. CDR3 in DNA: TGTGTCCCTAGACCAGGGAGCCATACGCAGTATTTT. This translates into CVPRPGSHTQYF.

This clonotype has a handful of counts. This chain connects TRBV18 to TRBJ2-1; 8 bases agree with TRBD2. Losses at the gene ends were 3 bases for V and 1 base for J; bases not matched to a gene: 8. Germline assignment: CDR1 KGHSH and CDR2 LQKENI. The CDR3 is 17 amino acids. CDR3 loop: CASSPFKLAGSYNEQFF. The CDR3 bases are TGTGCCAGCTCACCGTTTAAATTAGCGGGATCCTACAATGAGCAGTTCTTC.

This clonotype has ten or more counts. The rearrangement links TRBV7-9 to TRBJ2-7; 10 nucleotides match TRBD1. J gave up 7 bases and V 4 bases, and 10 bases lay outside the gene matches. Per germline, CDR1 SEHNR and CDR2 FQNEAQ (reference sequence). The CDR3 consists of 15 residues. The CDR3 DNA follows: TGTGCCAGCAGCTCGAATAGTGGGACAGGGGTAGAGCAGTACTTC. It yields the protein CASSSNSGTGVEQYF.

This clonotype came up many times. The rearrangement joins TRBV10-3 to TRBJ2-7, with TRBD2 matching over 11 bases. This CDR3 comprises 15 residues. J lost 0 bases, V lost 10 bases, and 8 bases had no gene match. Per germline, CDR1 ENHRY and CDR2 SYGVKD. The CDR3 bases are TGTGCCACACAATGGGGGACTAGCGGCTCCTACGAGCAGTACTTC. Translated, it gives CATQWGTSGSYEQYF.

This clonotype appeared many times. The gene calls are TRBV7-9 and TRBJ2-7; D is possibly TRBD1 (5 bases). This CDR3 spans 13 amino acids. V lost 8 bases and J 5 bases, leaving 16 bases between the germline ends. Germline V gene lookup returns CDR1 SEHNR and CDR2 FQNEAQ (reference sequence). CDR3 nucleotides: TGTGCCAGCCTAGGGGCTGGGTCCGACGAGCAGTACTTC. This codes for CASLGAGSDEQYF.

This clonotype showed up many times. This chain connects TRBV28 to TRBJ1-2; tentatively, D is TRBD1 (6 bases). This CDR3 contains 16 residues. Deletions cut 4 bases from V and 6 bases from J, with 21 bases between. The V gene's germline CDR1 is MDHEN and CDR2 SYDVKM. The CDR3 protein is CASSSGQFSQSDGYTF. CDR3 in DNA: TGTGCCAGCAGTTCCGGACAGTTTTCCCAGTCTGATGGCTACACCTTC.

Ten or more counts support this clonotype. The chain couples TRBV20-1 to TRBJ2-7, with TRBD2 identical over 7 bases. Germline assignment: CDR1 DFQATT and CDR2 SNEGSKA (reference sequence). This CDR3 is 13 amino acids long. V trimming: 4 bases; J trimming: 1 base; junction bases outside the gene matches: 4. In DNA, the CDR3 is TGCAGTGCTAAGTGGACTAGTTCCTACGAGCAGTACTTC. Protein: CSAKWTSSYEQYF.

This clonotype was counted ten times or more. The rearrangement joins TRBV5-1 to TRBJ2-2; TRBD1 agrees at 8 bases. Germline V gives CDR1 SGHRS, CDR2 YFSETQ. Trimming took 4 bases from V and 4 from J; bases not matched to a gene: 6. The CDR3 contains 15 residues. For the CDR3, the DNA is TGCGCCAGCAGCATTCGACAGGGGACCACCGGGGAGCTGTTTTTT. This encodes CASSIRQGTTGELFF. The variable domain in full, completed from reference TRBV5-1 and TRBJ2-2, reads KAGVTQTPRYLIKTRGQQVTLSCSPISGHRSVSWYQQTPGQGLQFLFEYFSETQRNKGNFPGRFSGRQFSNSRSEMNVSTLELGDSALYLCASSIRQGTTGELFFGEGSRLTVL.

This clonotype occurred many times. The V call is TRBV27, the J call TRBJ1-1; TRBD1 is a possible D gene (6 bases). V lost 7 bases and J 4 bases, leaving 13 bases between the germline ends. Germline CDR1 MNHEY, CDR2 SMNVEV (reference sequence). The length of the CDR3 is 13 residues. The CDR3 DNA reads TGTGCCAGCACCCACAGGGTTGGCACTGAAGCTTTCTTT. As protein: CASTHRVGTEAFF.

This clonotype was counted only a few times. The chain has TRBV7-9 and TRBJ2-5, with TRBD1 matching 7 bases. Trimming removed 1 base from V and 2 bases from J; junction bases left unmatched: 4. This CDR3 spans 15 amino acids. Looked up from germline, CDR1 is SEHNR and CDR2 is FQNEAQ (reference sequence). The CDR3 protein is CASSLVGTAQETQYF. CDR3 nucleotides: TGTGCCAGCAGCTTAGTCGGGACAGCACAAGAGACCCAGTACTTC.

Ten or more counts support this clonotype. The rearrangement joins TRBV30 to TRBJ2-2; 8 nucleotides match TRBD2. The CDR3 totals 14 residues. Per germline, CDR1 GTSNPN and CDR2 SVGIG (reference sequence). V shed 2 bases, J shed 8 bases, and the junction held 7 bases outside the gene matches. The CDR3 loop reads CAWSKGLENGELFF. CDR3 DNA: TGTGCCTGGAGTAAGGGACTAGAGAATGGGGAGCTGTTTTTT.

This clonotype showed up many times. The genes are TRBV12-3 or TRBV12-4 and TRBJ2-2; 11 nucleotides align to TRBD1. The CDR3 runs 15 residues. Trimming took 6 bases from V and 3 from J; bases not matched to a gene: 3. CDR3 DNA: TGTGCCAGCAGCGGGACAGGGGGATACACCGGGGAGCTGTTTTTT. Protein sequence: CASSGTGGYTGELFF.

This clonotype was seen repeatedly, ten times or more. This chain uses TRBV7-9 with TRBJ2-1, with 7 nucleotides matching TRBD1. The CDR3 length is 14 residues. Germline V gene data show CDR1 as SEHNR and CDR2 as FQNEAQ (reference sequence). Unmatched junction bases numbered 6, after V lost 5 bases and J lost 5 bases. In DNA form, the CDR3 reads TGTGCCAGCAGCCCCGGGACAGTAAACAATGAGCAGTTCTTC. Its translation is CASSPGTVNNEQFF.

This clonotype was detected many times. The genes are TRBV3-1 and TRBJ1-1; D remains unclear. Germline V CDR1 and CDR2: LGHDT, YNNKEL (reference sequence). Trimming shortened V by 4 bases and J by 7 bases, and 16 bases separated the two germline ends. The CDR3 runs to 14 residues. CDR3 in amino acids: CASSPPGQSSEAFF. In DNA, the CDR3 is TGTGCCAGCAGCCCACCCGGGCAGTCGAGTGAAGCTTTCTTT. Full variable domain (missing parts from reference TRBV3-1 and TRBJ1-1): DTAVSQTPKYLVTQMGNDKSIKCEQNLGHDTMYWYKQDSKKFLKIMFSYNNKELIINETVPNRFSPKSPDKAHLNLHINSLELGDSAVYFCASSPPGQSSEAFFGQGTRLTVV.

The chain carries TRBV7-9 and TRBJ1-1; no clear D. V lost 5 bases and J 5 bases, leaving 15 bases between the germline ends. Germline assignment: CDR1 SEHNR and CDR2 FQNEAQ (reference sequence). The length of the CDR3 is 14 residues. The DNA of the CDR3 is TGTGCCAGCAGCCCGGGAAAGTTCGTGACTGAAGCTTTCTTT. It translates to CASSPGKFVTEAFF.

This clonotype was counted at least ten times. J is TRBJ1-4 and V is TRBV25-1; D unclear. The germline V and J ends were trimmed by 6 bases and 10 bases, with 9 bases remaining between them. The CDR3 contains 11 residues. Germline CDR1 MGHDK, CDR2 SYGVNS. The CDR3 reads CASRKVGKLFF. The CDR3 DNA follows: TGTGCCAGCAGGAAGGTGGGAAAACTGTTTTTT.

In its sample, this clonotype was seen a few times. A much larger clone lies a single base off, so this may be a read error. V is TRBV12-3 or TRBV12-4 and J is TRBJ1-1; D not resolved. The CDR3 runs 15 residues. The V end lost 5 bases, the J end lost 2 bases, and 15 bases lay between the germline ends. CDR3: CASSPTGKVNTEAFF. Here the CDR3 DNA reads TGTGCCAGCAGTCCGACGGGAAAGGTTAACACTGAAGCTTTCTTT.

This sequence joins TRBV18 and TRBJ1-3, with TRBD1 matching 8 bases. J lost 3 bases, V lost 3 bases, and 10 bases had no gene match. Germline V gene lookup returns CDR1 KGHSH and CDR2 LQKENI. The CDR3 is 17 amino acids. CDR3: CASSPIPRGLSGNTIYF. The CDR3 DNA is TGTGCCAGCTCACCGATTCCCAGGGGGCTGAGTGGAAACACCATATATTTT.

This clonotype was seen ten or more times. The V and J genes are TRBV9 and TRBJ2-1, with D possibly matching TRBD2 (6 bases). V lost 3 bases and J 7 bases, leaving 20 bases between the germline ends. Germline V CDR1 and CDR2: SGDLS, YYNGEE. This CDR3 contains 16 residues. The CDR3 sequence: CASSEGSSGLINEQFF. CDR3 coding DNA: TGTGCCAGCAGCGAGGGGTCCAGCGGACTAATAAATGAGCAGTTCTTC. The full variable domain, its missing parts supplied by reference TRBV9 and TRBJ2-1, is DSGVTQTPKHLITATGQRVTLRCSPRSGDLSVYWYQQSLDQGLQFLIQYYNGEERAKGNILERFSAQQFPDLHSELNLSSLELGDSALYFCASSEGSSGLINEQFFGPGTRLTVL.

There are many counts of this clonotype. The chain combines TRBV10-3 with TRBJ2-1; a possible D gene is TRBD2 (6 bases). Trimming left V 4 bases short and J 5 bases short, with 12 bases between. The CDR3 covers 14 residues. The germline V gene has CDR1 ENHRY and CDR2 SYGVKD. For the CDR3, the DNA is TGTGCCATCAGTGGTTCGGGACTCGACAATGAGCAGTTCTTC. Its translation is CAISGSGLDNEQFF.

This clonotype has a count of ten or more. The chain combines TRBV5-1 with TRBJ2-5; 9 nucleotides align to TRBD2. This CDR3 spans 22 amino acids. Per the germline V gene, CDR1 is SGHRS and CDR2 is YFSETQ. Trimming cost V 0 bases and J 2 bases; bases outside gene matches: 23. As DNA, the CDR3 is TGCGCCAGCAGCTTGGCTGGCGGGAGGGCAAGGGAGATCCGGGATTATCAAGAGACCCAGTACTTC. Protein sequence: CASSLAGGRAREIRDYQETQYF.

This clonotype was recorded at least ten times. V is TRBV5-1 and J is TRBJ2-7; the D gene could be TRBD1 or TRBD2 (5 bases each). This CDR3 region has 14 residues. V shed 4 bases and J shed 0 bases, with 11 bases lying between them. Per germline, CDR1 SGHRS and CDR2 YFSETQ. CDR3 in DNA: TGCGCCAGCAGCCCAGGGACGGACTCCTACGAGCAGTACTTC. Its translation: CASSPGTDSYEQYF.

This clonotype was found many times. This chain joins TRBV20-1 and TRBJ2-3, with D perhaps TRBD2 (6 bases). The V gene lost 3 bases and the J gene lost 0 bases, with 13 bases spanning the gap. CDR1 and CDR2 from the germline V gene are DFQATT and SNEGSKA (reference sequence). CDR3 length: 15 amino acids. The CDR3 spells CSARFRGKSTDTQYF. CDR3 nucleotide sequence: TGCAGTGCTAGGTTTCGCGGGAAGAGCACAGATACGCAGTATTTT.